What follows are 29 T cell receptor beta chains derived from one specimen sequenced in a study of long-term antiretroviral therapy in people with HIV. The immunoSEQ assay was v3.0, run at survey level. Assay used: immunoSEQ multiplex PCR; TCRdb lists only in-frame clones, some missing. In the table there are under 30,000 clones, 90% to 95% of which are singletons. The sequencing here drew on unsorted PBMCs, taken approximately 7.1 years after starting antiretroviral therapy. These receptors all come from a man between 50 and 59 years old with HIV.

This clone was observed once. Here the CDR3 reads CASSLYRGQEQYF. DNA of the CDR3: TGTGCCAGCAGCTTATACAGGGGGCAAGAGCAGTACTTC. J is TRBJ2-7 and V is TRBV11-2; 9 nucleotides align to TRBD1. The CDR3 length is 13 residues. Germline V gives CDR1 SGHAT, CDR2 FQNNGV. V shed 2 bases, J shed 7 bases, and the junction held 3 bases outside the gene matches.

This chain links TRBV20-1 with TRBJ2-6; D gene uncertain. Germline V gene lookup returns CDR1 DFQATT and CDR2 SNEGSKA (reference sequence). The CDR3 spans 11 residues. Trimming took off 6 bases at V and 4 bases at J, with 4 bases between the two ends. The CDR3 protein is CSAEGANVLTF. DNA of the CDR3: TGCAGTGCCGAGGGGGCCAACGTCCTGACTTTC.

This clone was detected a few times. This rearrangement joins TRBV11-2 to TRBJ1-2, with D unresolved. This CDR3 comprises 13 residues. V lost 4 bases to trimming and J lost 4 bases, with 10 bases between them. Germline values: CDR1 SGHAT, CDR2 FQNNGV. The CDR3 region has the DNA TGTGCCAGCAGCTCCAGGAGTGCCTATGGCTACACCTTC. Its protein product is CASSSRSAYGYTF.

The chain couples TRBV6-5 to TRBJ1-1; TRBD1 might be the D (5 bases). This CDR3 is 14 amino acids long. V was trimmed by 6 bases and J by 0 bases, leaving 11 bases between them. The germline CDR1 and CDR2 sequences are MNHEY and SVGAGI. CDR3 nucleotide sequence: TGTGCCAGCAGGGGGGGAGTTCTGAACACTGAAGCTTTCTTT. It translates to CASRGGVLNTEAFF.

The CDR3 bases are TGTGCCAGCAGTTTAAACGTGAGGTCACCCCTCCACTTT. It codes for CASSLNVRSPLHF. The V gene is TRBV27, the J gene TRBJ1-6; D gene ambiguous. Trimming cost V 2 bases and J 10 bases, with 9 bases left between them. CDR1 is MNHEY, CDR2 SMNVEV, per germline (reference sequence). The CDR3 consists of 13 residues.

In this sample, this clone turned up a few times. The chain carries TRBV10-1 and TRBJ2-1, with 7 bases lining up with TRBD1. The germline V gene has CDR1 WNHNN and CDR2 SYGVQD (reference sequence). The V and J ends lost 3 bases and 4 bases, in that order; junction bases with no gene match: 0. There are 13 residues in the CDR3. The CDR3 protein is CASSDRGYNEQFF. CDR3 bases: TGCGCCAGCAGTGACAGGGGGTACAATGAGCAGTTCTTC.

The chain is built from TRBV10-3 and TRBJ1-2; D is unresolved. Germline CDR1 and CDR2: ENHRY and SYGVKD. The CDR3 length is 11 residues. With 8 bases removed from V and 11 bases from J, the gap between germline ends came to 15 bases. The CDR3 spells CAIGPDYSYTF. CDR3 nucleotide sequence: TGTGCCATCGGACCGGATTATAGTTACACCTTC.

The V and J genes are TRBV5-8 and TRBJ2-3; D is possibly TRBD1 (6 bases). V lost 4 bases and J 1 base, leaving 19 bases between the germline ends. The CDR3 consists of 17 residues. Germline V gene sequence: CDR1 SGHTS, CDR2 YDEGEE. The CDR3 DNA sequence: TGTGCCAGCAGCGATAACAGGGTGAGGGAAGGCACAGATACGCAGTATTTT. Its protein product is CASSDNRVREGTDTQYF.

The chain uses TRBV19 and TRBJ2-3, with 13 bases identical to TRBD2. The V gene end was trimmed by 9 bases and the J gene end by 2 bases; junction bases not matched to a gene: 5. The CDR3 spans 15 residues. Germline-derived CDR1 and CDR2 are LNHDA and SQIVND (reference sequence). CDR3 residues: CASRGLAGTTDTQYF. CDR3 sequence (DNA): TGTGCCAGCAGGGGACTAGCGGGGACCACAGATACGCAGTATTTT.

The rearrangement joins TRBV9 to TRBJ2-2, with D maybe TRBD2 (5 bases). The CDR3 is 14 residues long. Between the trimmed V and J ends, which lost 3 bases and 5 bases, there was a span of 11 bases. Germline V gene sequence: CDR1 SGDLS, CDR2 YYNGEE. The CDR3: CASSAETGTGELFF. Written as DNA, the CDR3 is TGTGCCAGCAGCGCTGAGACGGGAACCGGGGAGCTGTTTTTT.

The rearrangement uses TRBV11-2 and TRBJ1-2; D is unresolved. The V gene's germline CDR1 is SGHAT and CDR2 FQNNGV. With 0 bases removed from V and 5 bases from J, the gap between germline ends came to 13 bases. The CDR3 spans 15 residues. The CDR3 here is CASSLDRAVPYGYTF. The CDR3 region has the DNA TGTGCCAGCAGCTTAGATCGGGCAGTTCCTTATGGCTACACCTTC.

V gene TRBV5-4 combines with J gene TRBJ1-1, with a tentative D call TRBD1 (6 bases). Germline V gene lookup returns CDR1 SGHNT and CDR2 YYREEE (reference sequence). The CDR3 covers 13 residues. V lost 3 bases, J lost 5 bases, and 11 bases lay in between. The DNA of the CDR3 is TGTGCCAGCAGCTCCGACAGGAAGACTGAAGCTTTCTTT. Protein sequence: CASSSDRKTEAFF. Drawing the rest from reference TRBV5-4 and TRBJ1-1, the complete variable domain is ETGVTQSPTHLIKTRGQQVTLRCSSQSGHNTVSWYQQALGQGPQFIFQYYREEENGRGNFPPRFSGLQFPNYSSELNVNALELDDSALYLCASSSDRKTEAFFGQGTRLTVV.

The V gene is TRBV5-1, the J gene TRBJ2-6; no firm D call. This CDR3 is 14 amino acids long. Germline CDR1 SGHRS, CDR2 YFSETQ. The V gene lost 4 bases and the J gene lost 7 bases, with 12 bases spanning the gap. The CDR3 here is CASSISQTANVLTF. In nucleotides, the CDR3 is TGCGCCAGCAGCATATCGCAGACAGCCAACGTCCTGACTTTC. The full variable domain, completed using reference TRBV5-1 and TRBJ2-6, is KAGVTQTPRYLIKTRGQQVTLSCSPISGHRSVSWYQQTPGQGLQFLFEYFSETQRNKGNFPGRFSGRQFSNSRSEMNVSTLELGDSALYLCASSISQTANVLTFGAGSRLTVL.

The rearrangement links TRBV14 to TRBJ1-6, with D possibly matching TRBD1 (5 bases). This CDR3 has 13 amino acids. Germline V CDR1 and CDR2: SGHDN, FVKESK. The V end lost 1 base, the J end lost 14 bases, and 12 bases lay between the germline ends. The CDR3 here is CASSQVLGVSLHF. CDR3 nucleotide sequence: TGTGCCAGCAGCCAAGTGCTAGGGGTCTCCCTCCACTTT.

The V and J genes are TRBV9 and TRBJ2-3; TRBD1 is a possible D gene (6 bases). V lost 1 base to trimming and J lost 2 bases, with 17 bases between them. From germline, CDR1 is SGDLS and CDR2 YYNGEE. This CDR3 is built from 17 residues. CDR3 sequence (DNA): TGTGCCAGCAGCGTATCCCCCCCAGGGGCCAACACAGATACGCAGTATTTT. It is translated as CASSVSPPGANTDTQYF.

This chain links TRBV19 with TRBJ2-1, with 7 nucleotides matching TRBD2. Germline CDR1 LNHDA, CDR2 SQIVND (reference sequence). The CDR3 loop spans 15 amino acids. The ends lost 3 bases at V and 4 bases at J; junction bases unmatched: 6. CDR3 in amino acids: CASSMGAGSYNEQFF. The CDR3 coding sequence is TGTGCCAGTAGTATGGGAGCGGGGTCGTACAATGAGCAGTTCTTC.

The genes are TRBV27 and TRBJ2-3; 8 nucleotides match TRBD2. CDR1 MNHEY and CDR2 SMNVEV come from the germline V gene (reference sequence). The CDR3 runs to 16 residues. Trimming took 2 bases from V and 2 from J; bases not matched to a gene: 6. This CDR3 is CASSLIRGGYTDTQYF. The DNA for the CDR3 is TGTGCCAGCAGTTTAATCCGGGGGGGATACACAGATACGCAGTATTTT.

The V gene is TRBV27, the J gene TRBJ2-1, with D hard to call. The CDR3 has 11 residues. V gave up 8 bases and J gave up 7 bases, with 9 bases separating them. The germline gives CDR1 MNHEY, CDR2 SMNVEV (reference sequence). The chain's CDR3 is CASSKRNEQFF. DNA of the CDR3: TGTGCCAGCTCAAAGAGGAATGAGCAGTTCTTC.

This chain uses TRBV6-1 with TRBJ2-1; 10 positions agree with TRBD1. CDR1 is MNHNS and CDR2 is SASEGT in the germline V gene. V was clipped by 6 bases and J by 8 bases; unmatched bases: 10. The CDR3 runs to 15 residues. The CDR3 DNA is TGTGCCAGCAGCAAGGGACAGGGGAGGTTAGATGAGCAGTTCTTC. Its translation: CASSKGQGRLDEQFF.

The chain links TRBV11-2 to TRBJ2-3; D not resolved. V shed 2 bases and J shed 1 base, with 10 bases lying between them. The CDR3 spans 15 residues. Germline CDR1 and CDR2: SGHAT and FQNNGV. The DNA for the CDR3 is TGTGCCAGCAGCTTACTCGGGTTCGGCACAGATACGCAGTATTTT. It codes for CASSLLGFGTDTQYF.

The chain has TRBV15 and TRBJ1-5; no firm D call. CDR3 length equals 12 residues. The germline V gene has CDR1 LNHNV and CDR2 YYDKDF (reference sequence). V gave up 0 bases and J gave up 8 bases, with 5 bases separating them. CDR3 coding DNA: TGTGCCACCAGCAGAGATGATGAGCCCCAGCATTTT. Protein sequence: CATSRDDEPQHF. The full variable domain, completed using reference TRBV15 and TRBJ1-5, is DAMVIQNPRYQVTQFGKPVTLSCSQTLNHNVMYWYQQKSSQAPKLLFHYYDKDFNNEADTPDNFQSRRPNTSFCFLDIRSPGLGDTAMYLCATSRDDEPQHFGDGTRLSIL.

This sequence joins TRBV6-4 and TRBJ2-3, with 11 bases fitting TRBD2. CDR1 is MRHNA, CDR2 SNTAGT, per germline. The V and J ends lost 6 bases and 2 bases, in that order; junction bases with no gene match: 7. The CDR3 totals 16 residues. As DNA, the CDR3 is TGTGCCAGCAGAGTAGCGGGGGGGGGAATCACAGATACGCAGTATTTT. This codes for CASRVAGGGITDTQYF.

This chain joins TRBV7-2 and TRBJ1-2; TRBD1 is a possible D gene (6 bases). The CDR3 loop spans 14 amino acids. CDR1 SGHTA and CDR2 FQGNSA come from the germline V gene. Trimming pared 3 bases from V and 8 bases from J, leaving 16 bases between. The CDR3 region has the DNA TGTGCCAGCAGCTTCGGGACACCAAAAGGGGGCTACACCTTC. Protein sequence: CASSFGTPKGGYTF.

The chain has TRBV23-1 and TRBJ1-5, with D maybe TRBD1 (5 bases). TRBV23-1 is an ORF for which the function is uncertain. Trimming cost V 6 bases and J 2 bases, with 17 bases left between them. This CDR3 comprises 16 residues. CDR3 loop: CASRLQSGTRNQPQHF. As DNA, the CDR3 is TGCGCCAGCAGACTTCAATCCGGGACGCGCAATCAGCCCCAGCATTTT.

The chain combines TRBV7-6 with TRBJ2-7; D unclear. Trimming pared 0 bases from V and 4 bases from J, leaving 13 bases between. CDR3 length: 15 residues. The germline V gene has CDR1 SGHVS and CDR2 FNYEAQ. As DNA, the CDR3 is TGTGCCAGCAGCTTAGCGGGGAATGACAAGTACGAGCAGTACTTC. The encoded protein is CASSLAGNDKYEQYF. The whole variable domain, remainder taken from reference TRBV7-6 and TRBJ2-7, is GAGVSQSPRYKVTKRGQDVALRCDPISGHVSLYWYRQALGQGPEFLTYFNYEAQQDKSGLPNDRFSAERPEGSISTLTIQRTEQRDSAMYRCASSLAGNDKYEQYFGPGTRLTVT.

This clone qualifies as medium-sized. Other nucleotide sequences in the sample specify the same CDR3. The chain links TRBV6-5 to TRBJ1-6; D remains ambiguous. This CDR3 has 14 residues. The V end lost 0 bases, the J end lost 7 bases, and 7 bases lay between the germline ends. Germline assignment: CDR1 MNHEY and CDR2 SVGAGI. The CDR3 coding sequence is TGTGCCAGCAGTTACTCGGGGAGGAATTCACCCCTCCACTTT. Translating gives CASSYSGRNSPLHF.

In DNA, the CDR3 is TGTGCCAGCAGCTTGGGGACTAGCGGGGGGGAAAGAGATACGCAGTATTTT. Its translation is CASSLGTSGGERDTQYF. The chain employs TRBV5-4 and TRBJ2-3; TRBD2 aligns across 15 bases. Germline V CDR1 and CDR2: SGHNT, YYREEE (reference sequence). The ends lost 0 bases at V and 5 bases at J; junction bases unmatched: 4. The CDR3 contains 17 residues. Full variable domain (outside the CDR3, taken from reference TRBV5-4 and TRBJ2-3): ETGVTQSPTHLIKTRGQQVTLRCSSQSGHNTVSWYQQALGQGPQFIFQYYREEENGRGNFPPRFSGLQFPNYSSELNVNALELDDSALYLCASSLGTSGGERDTQYFGPGTRLTVL.

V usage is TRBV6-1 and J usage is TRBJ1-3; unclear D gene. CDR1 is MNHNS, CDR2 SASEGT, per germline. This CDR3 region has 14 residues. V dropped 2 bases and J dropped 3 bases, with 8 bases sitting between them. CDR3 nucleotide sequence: TGTGCCAGCAGTGAACTCGACGGTGGAAACACCATATATTTT. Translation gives CASSELDGGNTIYF.

CDR3 in DNA: TGTGCCAGCAGTCCCTACCAGACAGCATACACTGAAGCTTTCTTT. Its translation: CASSPYQTAYTEAFF. The rearrangement links TRBV6-1 to TRBJ1-1; maybe TRBD1 (5 bases). Deletions cut 5 bases from V and 3 bases from J, with 16 bases between. Looked up from germline, CDR1 is MNHNS and CDR2 is SASEGT. This CDR3 has 15 amino acids.